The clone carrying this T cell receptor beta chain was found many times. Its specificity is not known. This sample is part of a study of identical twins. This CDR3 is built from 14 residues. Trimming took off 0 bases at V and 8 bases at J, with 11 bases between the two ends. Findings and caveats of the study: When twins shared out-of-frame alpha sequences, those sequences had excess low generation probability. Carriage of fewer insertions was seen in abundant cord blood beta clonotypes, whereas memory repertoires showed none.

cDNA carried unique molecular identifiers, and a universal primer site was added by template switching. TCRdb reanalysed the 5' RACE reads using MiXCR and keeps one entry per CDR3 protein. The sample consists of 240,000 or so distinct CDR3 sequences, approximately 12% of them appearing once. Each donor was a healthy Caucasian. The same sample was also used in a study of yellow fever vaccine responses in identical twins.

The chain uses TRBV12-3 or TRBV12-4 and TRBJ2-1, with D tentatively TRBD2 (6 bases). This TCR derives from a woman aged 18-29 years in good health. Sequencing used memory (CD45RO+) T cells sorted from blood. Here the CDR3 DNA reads TGTGCCAGCAGTTTAGCGGGAGGTCTCGATGAGCAGTTCTTC. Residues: CASSLAGGLDEQFF.